Listed below are T cell receptor beta chains from one sample, sequenced in a study of T cell clonotyping in hematopoietic cell transplantation. The data were produced by immunoSEQ multiplex PCR, yet TCRdb's version contains in-frame clones alone and is incomplete. The profile covers about 4,400 clones, with nearly 70% appearing a single time and around 8.5% taken by the ten largest. The sequenced sample was PBMCs, obtained 100 days after allogeneic stem cell transplant. Receptors originate from a male patient between 55 and 70 years old who had an allogeneic stem cell transplant, so the T cells may come from the graft donor. Some clones in this sample may be carry-over from other donors' samples. Each CDR3 is given with its conserved first and last residue. Fields, in order: clone size, V gene, D gene, J gene, CDR3 protein, CDR3 DNA. D genes are given only for firm matches. Clone size, where shown, is once, few, many, or a class for clones that have expanded.

clone_size: once
v_call: TRBV6-5
d_call: TRBD1
j_call: TRBJ1-2
cdr3_aa: CASSPGTGHNYGYTF
cdr3_nt: TGTGCCAGCAGTCCTGGGACAGGTCATAACTATGGCTACACCTTC

clone_size: .
v_call: TRBV6-6
d_call: TRBD1
j_call: TRBJ1-5
cdr3_aa: CASMGQPNQPQHF
cdr3_nt: TGTGCCAGCATGGGACAGCCCAATCAGCCCCAGCATTTT

clone_size: large
v_call: TRBV6-4
d_call: .
j_call: TRBJ1-5
cdr3_aa: CASSDEGGNQPQHF
cdr3_nt: TGTGCCAGCAGTGACGAGGGGGGCAATCAGCCCCAGCATTTT

clone_size: .
v_call: TRBV30
d_call: TRBD1
j_call: TRBJ1-5
cdr3_aa: CAWQQSQGAGNQPQHF
cdr3_nt: TGTGCCTGGCAACAATCGCAGGGGGCTGGCAATCAGCCCCAGCATTTT

clone_size: .
v_call: TRBV7-2
d_call: TRBD1
j_call: TRBJ2-5
cdr3_aa: CASSLDGQGRTQYF
cdr3_nt: TGTGCCAGCAGCTTAGATGGACAGGGAAGGACCCAGTACTTC

clone_size: once
v_call: TRBV19
d_call: .
j_call: TRBJ2-3
cdr3_aa: CASSIVGGPSTDTQYF
cdr3_nt: TGTGCCAGTAGTATAGTGGGGGGTCCAAGCACAGATACGCAGTATTTT

clone_size: .
v_call: TRBV30
d_call: .
j_call: TRBJ1-1
cdr3_aa: CAWRPSGRERSEAFF
cdr3_nt: TGTGCCTGGAGGCCCTCGGGCAGGGAACGAAGTGAAGCTTTCTTT

clone_size: .
v_call: TRBV4-2
d_call: .
j_call: TRBJ2-3
cdr3_aa: CASSKDRLDTQYF
cdr3_nt: TGTGCCAGCAGTAAAGACAGGTTAGATACGCAGTATTTT

clone_size: .
v_call: TRBV30
d_call: .
j_call: TRBJ1-3
cdr3_aa: CARGSGNTIYF
cdr3_nt: TGTGCCCGGGGGTCTGGAAACACCATATATTTT

clone_size: .
v_call: TRBV5-1
d_call: .
j_call: TRBJ2-5
cdr3_aa: CASSMGLQETQYF
cdr3_nt: TGCGCCAGCAGTATGGGGTTACAAGAGACCCAGTACTTC

clone_size: .
v_call: TRBV28
d_call: .
j_call: TRBJ1-5
cdr3_aa: CASSFRWTHYSNQPQHF
cdr3_nt: TGTGCCAGCAGTTTTCGGTGGACCCATTATAGCAATCAGCCCCAGCACTTT

clone_size: .
v_call: TRBV4-1
d_call: TRBD2
j_call: TRBJ2-7
cdr3_aa: CASSQDRGGMAYEQYF
cdr3_nt: TGCGCCAGCAGCCAAGATCGGGGGGGGATGGCCTACGAGCAGTACTTC

clone_size: few
v_call: TRBV27
d_call: .
j_call: TRBJ1-1
cdr3_aa: CASSLRAVTEAFF
cdr3_nt: TGTGCCAGCAGCCTCAGGGCGGTCACTGAAGCTTTCTTT

clone_size: few
v_call: TRBV30
d_call: .
j_call: TRBJ1-1
cdr3_aa: CAWGFTEAFF
cdr3_nt: TGTGCCTGGGGGTTCACTGAAGCTTTCTTT

clone_size: .
v_call: TRBV19
d_call: .
j_call: TRBJ1-1
cdr3_aa: CASSPTPGGSTEAFF
cdr3_nt: TGTGCCAGTAGTCCAACACCGGGGGGTAGCACTGAAGCTTTCTTT

clone_size: once
v_call: TRBV9
d_call: TRBD2
j_call: TRBJ2-3
cdr3_aa: CASSKTSVETDTQYF
cdr3_nt: TGTGCCAGCAGCAAGACTAGCGTTGAGACAGATACGCAGTATTTT

clone_size: .
v_call: TRBV25-1
d_call: .
j_call: TRBJ1-6
cdr3_aa: CASRHSGTQNSPLHF
cdr3_nt: TGTGCCAGCAGACATTCCGGGACACAGAATTCACCCCTCCACTTT

clone_size: .
v_call: TRBV10-3
d_call: .
j_call: TRBJ1-2
cdr3_aa: CAISEAGRGVPYSYTF
cdr3_nt: TGTGCCATCAGTGAGGCGGGACGCGGAGTTCCCTACAGCTACACCTTC

clone_size: once
v_call: TRBV19
d_call: TRBD2
j_call: TRBJ2-5
cdr3_aa: CTSKGTSGGWETQYF
cdr3_nt: TGTACCAGTAAGGGGACTAGCGGTGGGTGGGAGACCCAGTACTTC

clone_size: .
v_call: TRBV7-2
d_call: TRBD1
j_call: TRBJ1-3
cdr3_aa: CASSVNRGPGTIYF
cdr3_nt: TGTGCCAGCAGCGTCAACAGGGGGCCGGGCACCATATATTTT

clone_size: .
v_call: TRBV19
d_call: TRBD2
j_call: TRBJ2-5
cdr3_aa: CASSIEPGGKTQYF
cdr3_nt: TGTGCCAGTAGTATAGAACCGGGGGGAAAGACCCAGTACTTC

clone_size: .
v_call: TRBV10-3
d_call: .
j_call: TRBJ2-2
cdr3_aa: CAISAATGSWGGELFF
cdr3_nt: TGTGCCATCAGTGCTGCGACTGGAAGTTGGGGCGGGGAGCTGTTTTTT

clone_size: few
v_call: TRBV11-3
d_call: .
j_call: TRBJ2-1
cdr3_aa: CASSLGPYNEQFF
cdr3_nt: TGTGCCAGCAGCTTAGGGCCGTACAATGAGCAGTTCTTC

clone_size: .
v_call: TRBV2
d_call: TRBD1
j_call: TRBJ2-7
cdr3_aa: CASSGTETYEQYF
cdr3_nt: TGTGCCAGCTCCGGGACAGAAACCTACGAGCAGTACTTC

clone_size: .
v_call: TRBV28
d_call: TRBD1
j_call: TRBJ1-1
cdr3_aa: CASSLIQGAGEAFF
cdr3_nt: TGTGCCAGCAGTTTAATCCAGGGGGCCGGTGAAGCTTTCTTT

clone_size: .
v_call: TRBV19
d_call: .
j_call: TRBJ1-2
cdr3_aa: CASTSPSGEDGYTF
cdr3_nt: TGTGCCAGTACCTCCCCGTCCGGGGAGGATGGCTACACCTTC

clone_size: .
v_call: TRBV6-1
d_call: .
j_call: TRBJ1-2
cdr3_aa: CASSEIDSSYGYTF
cdr3_nt: TGTGCCAGCAGTGAAATTGACAGTTCCTATGGCTACACCTTC

clone_size: .
v_call: TRBV7-2
d_call: .
j_call: TRBJ1-6
cdr3_aa: CASSATGISPLHF
cdr3_nt: TGTGCCAGCAGCGCAACAGGGATCTCACCCCTCCACTTT

clone_size: once
v_call: TRBV30
d_call: .
j_call: TRBJ2-6
cdr3_aa: CAWSADVISGANVLTF
cdr3_nt: TGTGCCTGGAGTGCCGACGTAATCTCTGGGGCCAACGTCCTGACTTTC

clone_size: .
v_call: TRBV4-1
d_call: .
j_call: TRBJ2-7
cdr3_aa: CASSQDRGQRLGQYF
cdr3_nt: TGCGCCAGCAGCCAAGATCGAGGACAAAGGTTGGGGCAGTACTTC

clone_size: .
v_call: TRBV10-3
d_call: TRBD2
j_call: TRBJ2-5
cdr3_aa: CAISREGETQYF
cdr3_nt: TGTGCCATCAGCAGGGAGGGGGAGACCCAGTACTTC

clone_size: .
v_call: TRBV9
d_call: TRBD1
j_call: TRBJ1-6
cdr3_aa: CARGDSYNSPLHF
cdr3_nt: TGTGCCAGAGGGGACAGCTATAATTCACCCCTCCACTTT

clone_size: .
v_call: TRBV4-1
d_call: .
j_call: TRBJ2-1
cdr3_aa: CASSQDPGQSSYNEQFF
cdr3_nt: TGCGCCAGCAGCCAAGATCCTGGACAGAGCTCCTACAATGAGCAGTTCTTC

clone_size: .
v_call: TRBV7-2
d_call: .
j_call: TRBJ2-5
cdr3_aa: CASSLAGLQETQYF
cdr3_nt: TGTGCCAGCAGCTTAGCGGGTTTGCAAGAGACCCAGTACTTC

clone_size: .
v_call: TRBV14
d_call: TRBD1
j_call: TRBJ2-2
cdr3_aa: CASSQGTGGIGELFF
cdr3_nt: TGTGCCAGCAGCCAAGGGACAGGGGGCATCGGGGAGCTGTTTTTT

clone_size: .
v_call: TRBV29-1
d_call: TRBD1
j_call: TRBJ2-3
cdr3_aa: CSGSGTGTRYF
cdr3_nt: TGCAGCGGATCCGGGACAGGGACCAGGTATTTT

clone_size: once
v_call: TRBV2
d_call: .
j_call: TRBJ2-1
cdr3_aa: CASTGTALGEQFF
cdr3_nt: TGTGCCAGCACCGGGACTGCGCTCGGTGAGCAGTTCTTC

clone_size: .
v_call: TRBV19
d_call: .
j_call: TRBJ2-7
cdr3_aa: CASSIGAWWDTSGEQYF
cdr3_nt: TGTGCCAGTAGTATAGGAGCGTGGTGGGACACCAGTGGGGAGCAGTACTTC

clone_size: .
v_call: TRBV14
d_call: .
j_call: TRBJ2-7
cdr3_aa: CASSPRGSYLYEQYF
cdr3_nt: TGTGCCAGCAGCCCGCGAGGGTCTTACCTATACGAGCAGTACTTC

clone_size: .
v_call: TRBV6-6
d_call: .
j_call: TRBJ1-4
cdr3_aa: CASTNWQGNEKLFF
cdr3_nt: TGTGCCAGCACCAACTGGCAGGGGAATGAAAAACTGTTTTTT

clone_size: once
v_call: TRBV29-1
d_call: .
j_call: TRBJ1-4
cdr3_aa: CSVYGATNEKLFF
cdr3_nt: TGCAGCGTATATGGAGCAACTAATGAAAAACTGTTTTTT

clone_size: few
v_call: TRBV6-1
d_call: .
j_call: TRBJ1-3
cdr3_aa: CASSDRSGSGNTIYF
cdr3_nt: TGTGCCAGCAGTGATCGGTCAGGCTCGGGAAACACCATATATTTT

clone_size: .
v_call: TRBV30
d_call: .
j_call: TRBJ2-2
cdr3_aa: CAWRGTANTGELFF
cdr3_nt: TGTGCCTGGAGAGGGACCGCGAACACCGGGGAGCTGTTTTTT

clone_size: .
v_call: TRBV6-6
d_call: .
j_call: TRBJ1-2
cdr3_aa: CASSYVREAGYTF
cdr3_nt: TGTGCCAGCAGTTACGTCCGTGAGGCTGGCTACACCTTC

clone_size: .
v_call: TRBV28
d_call: TRBD1
j_call: TRBJ2-7
cdr3_aa: CASRKTGGMDEQYF
cdr3_nt: TGTGCCAGCAGGAAAACAGGGGGCATGGACGAGCAGTACTTC

clone_size: .
v_call: TRBV30
d_call: .
j_call: TRBJ2-7
cdr3_aa: CAWSGDIGGEQYF
cdr3_nt: TGTGCCTGGAGTGGGGACATTGGGGGCGAGCAGTACTTC

clone_size: once
v_call: TRBV7-2
d_call: .
j_call: TRBJ2-5
cdr3_aa: CASRTGGWETQYF
cdr3_nt: TGTGCCAGCAGGACTGGGGGGTGGGAGACCCAGTACTTC

clone_size: .
v_call: TRBV19
d_call: .
j_call: TRBJ2-2
cdr3_aa: CASSPGDFGELFF
cdr3_nt: TGTGCCAGTAGTCCCGGTGATTTTGGGGAGCTGTTTTTT

clone_size: .
v_call: TRBV28
d_call: TRBD1
j_call: TRBJ1-5
cdr3_aa: CASSSLQGRYSNQPQHF
cdr3_nt: TGTGCCAGCAGCTCGCTACAGGGGCGATATAGCAATCAGCCCCAGCATTTT

clone_size: few
v_call: TRBV6-6
d_call: .
j_call: TRBJ1-2
cdr3_aa: CASSPKPGHANYGYTF
cdr3_nt: TGTGCCAGCAGCCCGAAGCCGGGACACGCTAACTATGGCTACACCTTC

clone_size: .
v_call: TRBV11-2
d_call: .
j_call: TRBJ2-7
cdr3_aa: CASRNIRGPRYEQYF
cdr3_nt: TGTGCCAGCAGAAATATACGGGGGCCCCGCTACGAGCAGTACTTC

clone_size: .
v_call: TRBV29-1
d_call: TRBD1
j_call: TRBJ2-7
cdr3_aa: CSVRTGGSYEQYF
cdr3_nt: TGCAGCGTCAGGACAGGGGGCTCCTACGAGCAGTACTTC

clone_size: .
v_call: TRBV19
d_call: .
j_call: TRBJ2-1
cdr3_aa: CASSIGTSPANEQFF
cdr3_nt: TGTGCCAGTAGTATCGGGACCTCACCTGCTAATGAGCAGTTCTTC